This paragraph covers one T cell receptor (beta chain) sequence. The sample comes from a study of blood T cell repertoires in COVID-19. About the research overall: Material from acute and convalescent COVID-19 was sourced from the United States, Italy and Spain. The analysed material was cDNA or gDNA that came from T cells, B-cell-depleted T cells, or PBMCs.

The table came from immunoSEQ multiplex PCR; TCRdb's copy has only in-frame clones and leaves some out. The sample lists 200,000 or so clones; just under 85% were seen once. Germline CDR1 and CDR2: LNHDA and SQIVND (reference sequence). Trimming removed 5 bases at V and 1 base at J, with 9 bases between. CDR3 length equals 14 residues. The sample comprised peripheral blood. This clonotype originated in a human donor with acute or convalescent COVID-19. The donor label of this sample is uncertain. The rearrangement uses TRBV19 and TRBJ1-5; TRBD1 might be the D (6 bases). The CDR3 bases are TGTGCCAGTAGTTACGACAGGAGCAATCAGCCCCAGCATTTT. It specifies CASSYDRSNQPQHF.